A selection of T cell receptor beta chains follows, all from one sample in a study of regulatory T cells in long-lasting Graves disease. One entry per CDR3 protein results from TCRdb running MiXCR on the multiplex PCR reads. Among approximately 270,000 distinct CDR3 sequences listed, approximately 20% were seen once. This sample also appeared in a second study, on T cells in Graves' hyperthyroidism and ophthalmopathy.

The sample consisted of peripheral blood mononuclear cells (PBMCs), taken at new diagnosis, from a patient treated with antithyroid drugs. The source of these receptors is a woman younger than 45 with Graves disease. The CDR3 runs from the conserved cysteine through the conserved F or W. A D gene is named only where the DNA matches it firmly. Clone size, where shown, is once, few, many, or a class for clones that have expanded.

abundance	v_gene	d_gene	j_gene	CDR3nt	CDR3aa
few	TRBV7-2	-	TRBJ2-5	TGTGCCAGCAGCCCTAGACACGCCGCAGAGACCCAGTACTTC	CASSPRHAAETQYF
many	TRBV2	-	TRBJ1-2	TGTGCCAGCAGGCCCGCCCTGTGGAGACAGGTACATGGCTACACCTTC	CASRPALWRQVHGYTF
many	TRBV7-3	-	TRBJ2-7	TGTGCCAGCAGCTTAGGCCAGGCCAACGAGCAGTACTTC	CASSLGQANEQYF
many	TRBV20-1	TRBD1	TRBJ1-4	TGCAGTGCTCGCGGCGAGGAGACAGGGGGCGCGACTAATGAAAAACTGTTTTTT	CSARGEETGGATNEKLFF
many	TRBV11-2	-	TRBJ2-1	TGTGCCAGCAGCTTAGTTGGAAATCGGGATGAGCAGTTCTTC	CASSLVGNRDEQFF
many	TRBV15	TRBD1	TRBJ2-7	TGTGCCACCAGCGTCGACAGGGACGAGCAGTACTTC	CATSVDRDEQYF
many	TRBV6-2/TRBV6-3	-	TRBJ1-5	TGTGCCAGCAGAGAAGGCCCCAGAATCAGCCCCCAGCATTTT	CASREGPRISPQHF
many	TRBV11-2	TRBD1	TRBJ2-1	TGTGCCAGCAGCCGCGGGGGACAGGGTATCTATGAGCAGTTCTTC	CASSRGGQGIYEQFF
many	TRBV6-1	-	TRBJ1-1	TGTGCCAGCAGTGAATCGGGCACCTACACTGAAGCTTTCTTT	CASSESGTYTEAFF
few	TRBV5-1	TRBD2	TRBJ2-1	TGCGCCAGCAGCTCATACTCTAGCGGGGGGCATGAGCAGTTCTTC	CASSSYSSGGHEQFF
many	TRBV11-2	TRBD2	TRBJ2-5	TGTGCCAGCAGCTTTTTGACTAGCCAGGAGACCCAGTACTTC	CASSFLTSQETQYF
many	TRBV6-2/TRBV6-3	-	TRBJ1-2	TGTGCCAGCAGTTATGACCTGGTGAAGGGCTTAGGGTATGGCTACACCTTC	CASSYDLVKGLGYGYTF
many	TRBV20-1	TRBD1	TRBJ1-1	TGCAGTGCTAGAGACCTGGGGCAGGGGGACACTGAAGCTTTCTTT	CSARDLGQGDTEAFF
many	TRBV2	TRBD1	TRBJ2-1	TGTGCCAGGGGGGACAGGGTGAGGGACAATGAGCAGTTCTTC	CARGDRVRDNEQFF
few	TRBV5-1	TRBD2	TRBJ2-1	TGCGCCAGCAGCCCCAGACTAGCGGGTGGAAAAGGGTCCTACAATGAGCAGTTCTTC	CASSPRLAGGKGSYNEQFF
once	TRBV4-1	-	TRBJ2-5	TGCGCCAGCAGCCAAGACAAGAGATCTGCGGAGACCCAGTACTTC	CASSQDKRSAETQYF
many	TRBV6-2/TRBV6-3	TRBD2	TRBJ2-3	TGTGCCAGCAGAGGACTAGCGCGTGGAGCGCAGTATTTT	CASRGLARGAQYF
many	TRBV12-3/TRBV12-4	TRBD2	TRBJ2-3	TGTGCCAGCAGTTCCGGGACTAGTCATAAGTATTTT	CASSSGTSHKYF
-	TRBV12-3/TRBV12-4	TRBD2	TRBJ2-3	TGTGCCAGCAGTGACGGGGGGGCCACAGATACGCAGTATTTT	CASSDGGATDTQYF
-	TRBV5-4	-	TRBJ1-2	TGTGCCAGCAGCTCCTCCTGGGCAGCAGTTTACTATGGCTACACCTTC	CASSSSWAAVYYGYTF
-	TRBV4-1	-	TRBJ1-2	TGCGCCAGCAGCCAAGATGAGGGCAGTTCCTATGCCTACACCTTC	CASSQDEGSSYAYTF
once	TRBV5-4	TRBD2	TRBJ2-3	TGTGCCGGCCGTCTAGCGGGGAGCACAGATACGCAGTATTTT	CAGRLAGSTDTQYF
many	TRBV18	TRBD2	TRBJ2-3	TGTGCCAGCTCCTCGGCGGGGGTTTTGACAGATACGCAGTATTTT	CASSSAGVLTDTQYF
many	TRBV6-1	-	TRBJ2-7	TGTGCCAGCAGTGGAGGAAACCTCTTCAGGTACGAGCAGTACTTC	CASSGGNLFRYEQYF
many	TRBV29-1	-	TRBJ2-7	TGCAGCGTCGCTCTTGCTACAGGGACCTACGAGCAGTACTTC	CSVALATGTYEQYF
-	TRBV18	TRBD1	TRBJ2-3	TGTGCCAGCTCACCCAGGACAGGGGGCACAGATACGCAGTATTTT	CASSPRTGGTDTQYF
many	TRBV3-1	-	TRBJ1-5	TGTGCCAGCAGCCAAATGCGCAATCAGCCCCAGCATTTT	CASSQMRNQPQHF
-	TRBV18	-	TRBJ2-5	TGTGCCAGCTCACCACGGATACAGGCGGAAGAGACCCAGTACTTC	CASSPRIQAEETQYF
many	TRBV12-5	TRBD1	TRBJ1-5	TGTGCTAGTGGATCTGACAGGGGCAATCAGCCCCAGCATTTT	CASGSDRGNQPQHF
once	TRBV15	TRBD1	TRBJ1-3	TGTGCCACCAGCAGAGATCCCAGGGGGCGCGGAAACACCATATATTTT	CATSRDPRGRGNTIYF
many	TRBV6-2/TRBV6-3	-	TRBJ1-2	TGTGCCAGCATCGGGGAAGACTATGGCTACACCTTC	CASIGEDYGYTF
many	TRBV7-3	TRBD2	TRBJ2-5	TGTGCCAGCAGCACTCTAGCGGGGGGCCAAGAGACCCAGTACTTC	CASSTLAGGQETQYF
many	TRBV10-3	-	TRBJ1-2	TGTGCCATTACCCTCACACCGCAATATGGCTACACCTTC	CAITLTPQYGYTF
many	TRBV20-1	-	TRBJ2-3	TGCAGTGCTAGAGACACAGATACGCAGTATTTT	CSARDTDTQYF
many	TRBV19	-	TRBJ1-6	TGTGCCAGTAGTAAGACTCACGGGAGGTCACCCCTCCACTTT	CASSKTHGRSPLHF
few	TRBV4-1	TRBD1	TRBJ2-2	TGCGCCAGCAGCCACTCAGGTTTCCTGGGACAGGGTCAAAACACCGGGGAGCTGTTTTTT	CASSHSGFLGQGQNTGELFF
many	TRBV11-2	-	TRBJ1-2	TGTGCCAGCAGCTTAGTGTGGGGGTATGGCTACACCTTC	CASSLVWGYGYTF
many	TRBV6-5	-	TRBJ1-1	TGTGCCAGCAGTTACAGCCGGGAACCCACTGAAGCTTTCTTT	CASSYSREPTEAFF
many	TRBV20-1	-	TRBJ1-5	TGCAGTGCTAGGAAGGGGGAGAATCAGCCCCAGCATTTT	CSARKGENQPQHF
many	TRBV6-1	-	TRBJ2-7	TGTGCCAGCGCCATCCACAGGGCTGGCTACGAGCAGTACTTC	CASAIHRAGYEQYF
-	TRBV2	-	TRBJ2-3	TGTGCCAGCAGATTCGGGGGTACCCCCACAGATACGCAGTATTTT	CASRFGGTPTDTQYF
many	TRBV14	-	TRBJ2-2	TGTGCCAGCAGCCAAGATAGGGCCCAAAAGGGGCCCGGGGAGCTGTTTTTT	CASSQDRAQKGPGELFF
few	TRBV4-1	-	TRBJ1-1	TGCGCCAGCAGCCGCCTAGTGAGGGTTCATTATACTGAAGCTTTCTTT	CASSRLVRVHYTEAFF
few	TRBV4-1	TRBD1	TRBJ1-4	TGCGCCAGCAGGGAGACAGGGGACGAAAAACTGTTTTTT	CASRETGDEKLFF
-	TRBV7-9	TRBD2	TRBJ2-1	TGTGCCAGCAGCCCGACTAGCGGGAGAGTCGGAGGTGAGCAGTTCTTC	CASSPTSGRVGGEQFF
many	TRBV7-9	-	TRBJ1-6	TGTGCCAGCAGCTCCGCAGGGGATTCACCCCTCCACTTT	CASSSAGDSPLHF
many	TRBV13	-	TRBJ1-1	TGTGCCAGCAGCCGTGCGGGAGAAACTGGGGACACTGAAGCTTTCTTT	CASSRAGETGDTEAFF
many	TRBV10-1	-	TRBJ2-3	TGCGCCAGCAGTCCTCTTCGGGGAGGTACGCAGTATTTT	CASSPLRGGTQYF
many	TRBV6-9	-	TRBJ2-7	TGTGCCAGCAGTTACAACGAACGGGCAGCCTACGAGCAGTACTTC	CASSYNERAAYEQYF
-	TRBV27	-	TRBJ2-6	TGTGCCAGCGCATCCTGGGGAGCTGGGGCCAACGTCCTGACTTTC	CASASWGAGANVLTF
many	TRBV5-8	-	TRBJ1-5	TGTGCCAGCAGCTTAGGTGATCGGGGTCAGCCCCAGCATTTT	CASSLGDRGQPQHF
few	TRBV20-1	-	TRBJ1-5	TGCAGTGCTAGAGCGGTCCAGGGAGGCAATCAGCCCCAGCATTTT	CSARAVQGGNQPQHF
many	TRBV4-1	-	TRBJ1-1	TGTGCCAGCAGCCAGGAGGGGAGGGTAGCTTTCTTT	CASSQEGRVAFF
-	TRBV9	TRBD1	TRBJ2-7	TGTGCCAGCAGCGTAGAGGGGGCTGCCTACGAGCAGTACTTC	CASSVEGAAYEQYF
many	TRBV7-8	-	TRBJ1-5	TGTGCCAGCAGCTTGGAGTCAGTCAGTCAGCCCCAGCATTTT	CASSLESVSQPQHF